The text below deals with one T cell receptor (beta chain). This CDR3 is 12 amino acids long. Per germline, CDR1 SGHNT and CDR2 YYREEE (reference sequence). The V end lost 6 bases, the J end lost 10 bases, and 14 bases lay between the germline ends. The data were taken from a study of blood T cell repertoires in COVID-19. Study background: The United States, Italy and Spain provided the acute and convalescent COVID-19 samples. PBMCs, B-cell-depleted T cells, or T cells were the source of the cDNA or gDNA that made up the material.

Original processing methods: Estimated nucleated cell counts came from reference gene primer amplification. Repertoires were generated with immunoSEQ multiplex PCR, while TCRdb's copy carries only in-frame clones and drops some. The D gene and trimming were derived from the DNA, and the V and J assignments and clone size from that table. The data contain about 210,000 clones, around four fifths of them singletons. This TCR was recovered from a man aged 45 to 65 with active or convalescent COVID-19. V gene TRBV5-4 combines with J gene TRBJ2-1, with D unclear. Sequenced material: peripheral blood. CDR3 DNA sequence: TGTGCCAGCACCTCTTCCATTGGCGAGCAGTTCTTC. This gives the protein CASTSSIGEQFF. Full variable domain (remainder filled in from reference TRBV5-4 and TRBJ2-1): ETGVTQSPTHLIKTRGQQVTLRCSSQSGHNTVSWYQQALGQGPQFIFQYYREEENGRGNFPPRFSGLQFPNYSSELNVNALELDDSALYLCASTSSIGEQFFGPGTRLTVL.